One sample yielded the 2 T cell receptor beta chains listed below, sequenced in a study of CD4 T cells in relation to SARS-CoV-2 and coronaviruses. Sequenced by immunoSEQ multiplex PCR; TCRdb stores in-frame clones only, minus some. This table holds about 34,000 clones, roughly 82% found once. These receptors have no identified antigens. Sequenced sample: memory CD4+ T cells from PBMCs, cultured in vitro. The receptors were gathered from an adult with COVID-19.

The J gene is TRBJ2-1, the V gene TRBV27; 7 bases fit TRBD1. Looked up from germline, CDR1 is MNHEY and CDR2 is SMNVEV (reference sequence). The V gene end was trimmed by 6 bases and the J gene end by 4 bases; junction bases not matched to a gene: 9. The CDR3 is 15 residues long. CDR3 sequence (DNA): TGTGCCAGCAGCCGAAGGGACAGAAATTACAATGAGCAGTTCTTC. As protein: CASSRRDRNYNEQFF.

The chain links TRBV19 to TRBJ2-7; no definite D call. The CDR3 sequence is 10 residues long. Trimming cost V 0 bases and J 6 bases, with 0 bases left between them. The germline gives CDR1 LNHDA, CDR2 SQIVND (reference sequence). The CDR3 DNA reads TGTGCCAGTAGTATAGACGAGCAGTACTTC. It codes for CASSIDEQYF.